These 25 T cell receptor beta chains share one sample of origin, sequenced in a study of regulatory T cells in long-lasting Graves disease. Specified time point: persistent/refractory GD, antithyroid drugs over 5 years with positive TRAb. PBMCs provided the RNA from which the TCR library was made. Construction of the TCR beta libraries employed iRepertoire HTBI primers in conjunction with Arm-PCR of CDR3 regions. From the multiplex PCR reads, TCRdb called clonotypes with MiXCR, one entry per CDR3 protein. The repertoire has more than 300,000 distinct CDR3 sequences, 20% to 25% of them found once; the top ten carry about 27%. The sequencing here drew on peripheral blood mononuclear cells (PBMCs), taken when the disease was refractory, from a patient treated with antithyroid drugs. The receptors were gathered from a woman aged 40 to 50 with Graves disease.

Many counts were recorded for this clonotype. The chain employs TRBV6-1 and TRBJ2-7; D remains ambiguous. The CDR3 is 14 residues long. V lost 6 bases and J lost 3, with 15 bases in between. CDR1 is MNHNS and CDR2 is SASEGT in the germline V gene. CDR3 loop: CASRPPTRSYEQYF. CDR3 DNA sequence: TGTGCCAGCAGACCCCCCACGCGTAGCTACGAGCAGTACTTC.

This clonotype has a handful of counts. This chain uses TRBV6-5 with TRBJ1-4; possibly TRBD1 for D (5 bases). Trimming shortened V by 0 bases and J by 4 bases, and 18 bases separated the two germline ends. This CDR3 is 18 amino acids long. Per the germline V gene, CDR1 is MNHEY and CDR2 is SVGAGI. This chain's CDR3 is CASSYSIGELGGNEKLFF. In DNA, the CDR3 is TGTGCCAGCAGTTACTCGATCGGAGAGTTGGGGGGTAATGAAAAACTGTTTTTT.

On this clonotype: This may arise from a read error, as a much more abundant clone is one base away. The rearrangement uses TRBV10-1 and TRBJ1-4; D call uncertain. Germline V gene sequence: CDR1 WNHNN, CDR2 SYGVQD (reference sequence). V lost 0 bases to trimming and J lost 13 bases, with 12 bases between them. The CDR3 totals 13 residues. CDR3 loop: CASSESMGSRLFF. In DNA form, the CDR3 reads TGCGCCAGCAGTGAGTCTATGGGCAGTAGACTGTTTTTT.

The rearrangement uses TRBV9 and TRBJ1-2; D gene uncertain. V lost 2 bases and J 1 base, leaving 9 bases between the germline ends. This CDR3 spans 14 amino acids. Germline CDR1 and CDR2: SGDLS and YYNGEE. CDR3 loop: CASSVGGNNYGYTF. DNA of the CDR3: TGTGCCAGCAGCGTGGGCGGTAATAACTATGGCTACACCTTC.

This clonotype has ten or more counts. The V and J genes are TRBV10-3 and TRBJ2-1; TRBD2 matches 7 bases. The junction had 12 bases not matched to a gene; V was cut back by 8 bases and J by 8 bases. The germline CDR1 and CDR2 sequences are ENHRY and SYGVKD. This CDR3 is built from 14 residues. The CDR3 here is CAIGGAGASDEQFF. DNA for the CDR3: TGTGCCATCGGGGGTGCGGGAGCGAGCGATGAGCAGTTCTTC.

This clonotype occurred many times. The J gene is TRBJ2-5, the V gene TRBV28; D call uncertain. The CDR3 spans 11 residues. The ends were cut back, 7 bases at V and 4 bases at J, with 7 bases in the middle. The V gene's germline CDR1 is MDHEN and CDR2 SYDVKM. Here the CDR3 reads CASKWLETQYF. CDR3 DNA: TGTGCCAGCAAGTGGTTAGAGACCCAGTACTTC.

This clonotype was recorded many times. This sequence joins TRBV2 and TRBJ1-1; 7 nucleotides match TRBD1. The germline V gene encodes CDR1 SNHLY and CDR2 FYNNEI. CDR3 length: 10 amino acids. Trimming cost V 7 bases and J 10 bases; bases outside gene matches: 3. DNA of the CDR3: TGTGCCAGCACAGGGGGAAGAGCTTTCTTT. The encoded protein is CASTGGRAFF.

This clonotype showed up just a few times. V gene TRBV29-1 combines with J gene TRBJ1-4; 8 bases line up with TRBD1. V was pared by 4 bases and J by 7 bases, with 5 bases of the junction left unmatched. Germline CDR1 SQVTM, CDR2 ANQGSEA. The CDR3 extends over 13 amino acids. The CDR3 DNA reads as TGCAGCGTTGCTACAGGGGGGAGTGAAAAACTGTTTTTT. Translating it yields CSVATGGSEKLFF. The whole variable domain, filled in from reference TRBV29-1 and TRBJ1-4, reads SAVISQKPSRDICQRGTSLTIQCQVDSQVTMMFWYRQQPGQSLTLIATANQGSEATYESGFVIDKFPISRPNLTFSTLTVSNMSPEDSSIYLCSVATGGSEKLFFGSGTQLSVL.

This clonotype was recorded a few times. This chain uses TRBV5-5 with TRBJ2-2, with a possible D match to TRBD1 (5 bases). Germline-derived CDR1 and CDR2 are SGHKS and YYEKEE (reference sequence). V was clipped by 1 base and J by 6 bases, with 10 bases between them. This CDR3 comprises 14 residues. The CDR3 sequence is CASSLYGAPGELFF. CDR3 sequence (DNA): TGTGCCAGCAGCTTGTATGGGGCTCCCGGGGAGCTGTTTTTT.

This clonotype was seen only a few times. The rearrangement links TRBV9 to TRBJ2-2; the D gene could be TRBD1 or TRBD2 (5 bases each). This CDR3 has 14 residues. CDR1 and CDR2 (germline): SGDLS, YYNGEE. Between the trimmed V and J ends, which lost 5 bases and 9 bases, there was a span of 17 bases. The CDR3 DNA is TGTGCCAGCAGTGCTGAGGGGAAATTCAGGGAGCTGTTTTTT. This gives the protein CASSAEGKFRELFF.

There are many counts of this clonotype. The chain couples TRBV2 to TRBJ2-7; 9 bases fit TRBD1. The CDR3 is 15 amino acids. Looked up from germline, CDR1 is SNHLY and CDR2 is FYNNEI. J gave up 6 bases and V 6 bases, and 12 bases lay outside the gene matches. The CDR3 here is CASRPPGQGYREQYF. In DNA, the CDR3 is TGTGCCAGCAGACCACCGGGACAGGGATACCGCGAGCAGTACTTC.

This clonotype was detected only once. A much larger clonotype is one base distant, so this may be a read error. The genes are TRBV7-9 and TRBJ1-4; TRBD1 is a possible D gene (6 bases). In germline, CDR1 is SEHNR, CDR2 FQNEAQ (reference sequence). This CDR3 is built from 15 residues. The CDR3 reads CASSATGTGNEKRFF. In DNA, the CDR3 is TGTGCCAGCAGCGCAACAGGGACGGGGAATGAAAAACGGTTTTTT.

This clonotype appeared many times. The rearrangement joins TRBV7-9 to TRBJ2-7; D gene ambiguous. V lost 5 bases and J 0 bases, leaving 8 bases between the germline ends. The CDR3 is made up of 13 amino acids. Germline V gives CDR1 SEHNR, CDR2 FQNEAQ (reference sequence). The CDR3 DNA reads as TGTGCCAGCAGCACGAGAGACTCCTACGAGCAGTACTTC. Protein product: CASSTRDSYEQYF.

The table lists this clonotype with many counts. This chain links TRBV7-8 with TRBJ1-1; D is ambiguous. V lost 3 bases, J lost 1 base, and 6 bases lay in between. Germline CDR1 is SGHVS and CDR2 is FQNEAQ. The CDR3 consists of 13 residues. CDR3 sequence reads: CASSFRQNTEAFF. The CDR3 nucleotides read TGTGCCAGCAGCTTTCGACAGAACACTGAAGCTTTCTTT. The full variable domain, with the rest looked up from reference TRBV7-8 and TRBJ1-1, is GAGVSQSPRYKVAKRGQDVALRCDPISGHVSLFWYQQALGQGPEFLTYFQNEAQLDKSGLPSDRFFAERPEGSVSTLKIQRTQQEDSAVYLCASSFRQNTEAFFGQGTRLTVV.

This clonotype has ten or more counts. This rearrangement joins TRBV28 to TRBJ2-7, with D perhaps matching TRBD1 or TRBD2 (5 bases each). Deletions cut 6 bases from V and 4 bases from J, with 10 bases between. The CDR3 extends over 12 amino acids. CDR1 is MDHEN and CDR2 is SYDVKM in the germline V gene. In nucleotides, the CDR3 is TGTGCCAGCAGCTCGGGACCGTACGAGCAGTACTTC. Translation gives CASSSGPYEQYF.

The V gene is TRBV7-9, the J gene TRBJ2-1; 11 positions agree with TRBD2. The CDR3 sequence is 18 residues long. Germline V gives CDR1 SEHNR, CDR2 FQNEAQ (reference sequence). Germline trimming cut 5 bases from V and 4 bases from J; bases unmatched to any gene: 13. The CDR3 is CASSQGGLAETLYNEQFF. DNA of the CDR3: TGTGCCAGCAGCCAAGGGGGACTAGCGGAGACCCTTTACAATGAGCAGTTCTTC. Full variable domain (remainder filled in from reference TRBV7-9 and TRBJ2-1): DTGVSQNPRHKITKRGQNVTFRCDPISEHNRLYWYRQTLGQGPEFLTYFQNEAQLEKSRLLSDRFSAERPKGSFSTLEIQRTEQGDSAMYLCASSQGGLAETLYNEQFFGPGTRLTVL.

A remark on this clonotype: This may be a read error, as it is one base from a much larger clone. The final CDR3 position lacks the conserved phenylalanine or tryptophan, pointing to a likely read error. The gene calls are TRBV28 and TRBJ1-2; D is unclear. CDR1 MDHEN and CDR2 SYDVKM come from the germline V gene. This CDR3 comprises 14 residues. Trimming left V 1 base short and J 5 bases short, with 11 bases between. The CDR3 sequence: CASSLSSTGYGYTL. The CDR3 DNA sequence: TGTGCCAGCAGTTTATCTTCCACGGGATATGGCTACACCCTC.

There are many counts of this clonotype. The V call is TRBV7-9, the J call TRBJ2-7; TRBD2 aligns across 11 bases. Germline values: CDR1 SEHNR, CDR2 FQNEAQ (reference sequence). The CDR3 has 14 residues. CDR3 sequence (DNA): TGTGCGATTGGGACTAGCGGAAAACGAAACGAGCAGTACTTC. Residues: CAIGTSGKRNEQYF. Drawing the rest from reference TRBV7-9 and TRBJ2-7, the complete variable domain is DTGVSQNPRHKITKRGQNVTFRCDPISEHNRLYWYRQTLGQGPEFLTYFQNEAQLEKSRLLSDRFSAERPKGSFSTLEIQRTEQGDSAMYLCAIGTSGKRNEQYFGPGTRLTVT.

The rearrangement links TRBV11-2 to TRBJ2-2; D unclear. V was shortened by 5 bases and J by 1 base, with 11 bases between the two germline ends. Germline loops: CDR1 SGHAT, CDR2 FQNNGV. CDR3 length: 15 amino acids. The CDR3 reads CASSLGRMNTGELFF. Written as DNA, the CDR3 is TGTGCCAGCAGCCTTGGACGGATGAACACCGGGGAGCTGTTTTTT.

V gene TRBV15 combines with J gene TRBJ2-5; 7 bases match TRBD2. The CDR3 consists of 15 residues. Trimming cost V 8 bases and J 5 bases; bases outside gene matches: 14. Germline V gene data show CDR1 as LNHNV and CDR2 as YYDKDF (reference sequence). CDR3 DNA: TGTGCCACCCAGAAAGATACTAGCGATATGGAGACCCAGTACTTC. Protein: CATQKDTSDMETQYF.

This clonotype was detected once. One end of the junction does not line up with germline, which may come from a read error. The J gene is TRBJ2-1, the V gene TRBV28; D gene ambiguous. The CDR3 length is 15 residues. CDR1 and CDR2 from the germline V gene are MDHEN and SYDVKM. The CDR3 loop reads CTSSFFPGSYNEQFF. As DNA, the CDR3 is TGTACCAGCAGTTTCTTTCCCGGATCCTACAATGAGCAGTTCTTC. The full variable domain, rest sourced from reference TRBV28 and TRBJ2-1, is DVKVTQSSRYLVKRTGEKVFLECVQDMDHENMFWYRQDPGLGLRLIYFSYDVKMKEKGDIPEGYSVSREKKERFSLILESASTNQTSMYLCTSSFFPGSYNEQFFGPGTRLTVL.

The DNA of the CDR3 is TGTGCCAGCAGCCCCCTGCCAGGGAACCAAGAGACCCAGTACTTC. Amino acids: CASSPLPGNQETQYF. The V gene is TRBV27, the J gene TRBJ2-5, with D possibly being TRBD1 (5 bases). Trimming took off 6 bases at V and 0 bases at J, with 14 bases between the two ends. The CDR3 contains 15 residues. Germline V CDR1 and CDR2: MNHEY, SMNVEV (reference sequence).

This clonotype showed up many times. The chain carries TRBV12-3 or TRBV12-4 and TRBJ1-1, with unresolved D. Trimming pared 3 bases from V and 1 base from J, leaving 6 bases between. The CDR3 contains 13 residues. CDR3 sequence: CASSFVGNTEAFF. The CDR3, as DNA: TGTGCCAGCAGTTTTGTCGGGAACACTGAAGCTTTCTTT.

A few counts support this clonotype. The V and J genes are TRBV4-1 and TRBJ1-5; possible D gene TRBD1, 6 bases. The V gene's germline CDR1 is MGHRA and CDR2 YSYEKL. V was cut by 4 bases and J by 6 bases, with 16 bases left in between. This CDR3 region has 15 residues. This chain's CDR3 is CASSPSPGASQPQHF. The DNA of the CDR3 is TGCGCCAGCAGCCCCAGTCCGGGGGCAAGTCAGCCCCAGCATTTT.

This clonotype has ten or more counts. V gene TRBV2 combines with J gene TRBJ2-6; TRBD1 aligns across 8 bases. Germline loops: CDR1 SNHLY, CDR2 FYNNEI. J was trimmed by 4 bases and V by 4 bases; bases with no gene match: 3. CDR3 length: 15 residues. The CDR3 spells CASSGQGIGANVLTF. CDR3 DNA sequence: TGTGCCAGCAGTGGACAGGGGATCGGGGCCAACGTCCTGACTTTC.